This T cell receptor (beta chain) appears in the sequencing data of a study of human T cells and chemical hapten exposure. In this sample, this clonotype turned up many times. Trimming shortened V by 0 bases and J by 2 bases, and 13 bases separated the two germline ends. The CDR3 runs 16 residues. Per germline, CDR1 SGHDT and CDR2 YYEEEE. One entry per CDR3 protein, called by TCRdb with MiXCR from the RACE reads. The profile shows 300,000 to 400,000 distinct CDR3 sequences, under 9% of them singletons. Time point specified: patch test 1, 2 weeks after DPC sensitization. The treatment was: therapeutic diphenylcyclopropenone sensitization with weekly scalp DPC.

The V gene is TRBV5-6, the J gene TRBJ2-3, with D possibly being TRBD1 (6 bases). Sequenced here: whole blood, sampled in connection with sensitization to the hapten diphenylcyclopropenone (DPC). The TCR comes from a woman aged 18-29 years with alopecia areata. Some clones in this sample may be carry-over from other donors' samples. The CDR3 loop reads CASSLGVTGYTDTQYF. CDR3 nucleotides: TGTGCCAGCAGCTTGGGGGTGACAGGCTACACAGATACGCAGTATTTT. Combining the CDR3 with reference TRBV5-6 and TRBJ2-3 gives the whole variable domain DAGVTQSPTHLIKTRGQQVTLRCSPKSGHDTVSWYQQALGQGPQFIFQYYEEEERQRGNFPDRFSGHQFPNYSSELNVNALLLGDSALYLCASSLGVTGYTDTQYFGPGTRLTVL.